Below, one TCR beta chain is given with its context. The antigen is not known. Sequenced by immunoSEQ multiplex PCR; TCRdb stores in-frame clones only, minus some. The table lists some 35,000 clones, around 81% of them singletons. This specimen belongs to a study of a mutant IDH1 vaccine in newly diagnosed glioma. Germline values: CDR1 MNHEY, CDR2 SMNVEV (reference sequence). V was clipped by 3 bases and J by 6 bases; unmatched bases: 9. The length of the CDR3 is 16 residues. The sample's time point: week 5, during vaccination. In the vaccine, a single dose held 300 ug of the mutant IDH1 20-mer peptide, along with topical imiquimod.

The V call is TRBV27, the J call TRBJ2-2; TRBD1 agrees at 8 bases. This sequence was found in a man in his forties or fifties with glioma. The sequencing here drew on PBMCs, taken from a glioma patient whose treatment included an IDH1 peptide vaccine. CDR3 DNA: TGTGCCAGCAGTTTCTCTCCAGGGGGCATCGCCGGGGAGCTGTTTTTT. It translates to CASSFSPGGIAGELFF.